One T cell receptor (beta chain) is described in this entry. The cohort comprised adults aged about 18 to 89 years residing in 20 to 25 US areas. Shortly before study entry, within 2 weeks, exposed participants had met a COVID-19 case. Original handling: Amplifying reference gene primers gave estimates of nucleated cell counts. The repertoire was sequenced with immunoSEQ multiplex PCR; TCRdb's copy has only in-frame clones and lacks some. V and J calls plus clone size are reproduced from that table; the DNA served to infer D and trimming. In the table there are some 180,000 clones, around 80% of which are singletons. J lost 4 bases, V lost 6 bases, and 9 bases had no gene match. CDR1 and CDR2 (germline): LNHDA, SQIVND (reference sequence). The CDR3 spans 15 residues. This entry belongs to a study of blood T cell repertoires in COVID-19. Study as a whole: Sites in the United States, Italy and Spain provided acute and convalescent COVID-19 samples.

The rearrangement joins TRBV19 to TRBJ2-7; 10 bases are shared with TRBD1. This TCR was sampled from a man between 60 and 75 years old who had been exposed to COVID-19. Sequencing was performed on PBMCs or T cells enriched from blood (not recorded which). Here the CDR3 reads CASRHGTGERYEQYF. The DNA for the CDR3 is TGTGCCAGTAGACACGGGACAGGGGAAAGGTACGAGCAGTACTTC. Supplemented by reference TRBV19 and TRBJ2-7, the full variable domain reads DGGITQSPKYLFRKEGQNVTLSCEQNLNHDAMYWYRQDPGQGLRLIYYSQIVNDFQKGDIAEGYSVSREKKESFPLTVTSAQKNPTAFYLCASRHGTGERYEQYFGPGTRLTVT.